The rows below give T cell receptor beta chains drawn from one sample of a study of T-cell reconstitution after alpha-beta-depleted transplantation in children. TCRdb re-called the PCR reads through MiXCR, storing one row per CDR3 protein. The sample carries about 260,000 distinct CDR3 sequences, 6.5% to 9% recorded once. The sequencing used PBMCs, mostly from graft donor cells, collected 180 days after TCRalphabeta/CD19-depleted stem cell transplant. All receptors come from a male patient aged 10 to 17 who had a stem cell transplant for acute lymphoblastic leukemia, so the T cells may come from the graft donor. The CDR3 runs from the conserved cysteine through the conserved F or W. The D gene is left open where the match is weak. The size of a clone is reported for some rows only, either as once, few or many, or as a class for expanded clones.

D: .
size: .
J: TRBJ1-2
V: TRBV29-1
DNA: TGCAGCGTCGTCTCCGTCTCGGCCTATGGCTACACCTTC
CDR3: CSVVSVSAYGYTF

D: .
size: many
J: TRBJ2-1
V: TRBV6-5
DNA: TGTGCCAGCAGCGGCCGAAGCTCCTACAATGAGCAGTTCTTC
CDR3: CASSGRSSYNEQFF

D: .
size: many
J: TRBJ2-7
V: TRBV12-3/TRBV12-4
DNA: TGTGCCAGCAGTTTAGCGGACTACGAGCAGTACTTC
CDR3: CASSLADYEQYF

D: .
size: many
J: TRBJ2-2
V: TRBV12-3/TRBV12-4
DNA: TGTGCCAGCAGCCCGGGACCTTGGGACACCGGGGAGCTGTTTTTT
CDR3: CASSPGPWDTGELFF

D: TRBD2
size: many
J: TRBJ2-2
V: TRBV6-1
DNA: TGTGCCAGCAGTGAACCGGGACTAGCGGGGGTGACCGGGGAGCTGTTTTTT
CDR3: CASSEPGLAGVTGELFF

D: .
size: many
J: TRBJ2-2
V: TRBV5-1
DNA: TGCGCCAGCAGCTTAGTCGTCAGAGGCACCGGGGAGCTGTTTTTT
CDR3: CASSLVVRGTGELFF

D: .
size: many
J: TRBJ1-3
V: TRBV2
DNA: TGTGCCACCCTGGACAGCCCTGGAAACACCATATATTTT
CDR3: CATLDSPGNTIYF

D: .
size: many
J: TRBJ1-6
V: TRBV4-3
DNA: TGCGCCAGCAGCCAATGGGACCTTCAAGGAAATTCACCCCTCCACTTT
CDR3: CASSQWDLQGNSPLHF

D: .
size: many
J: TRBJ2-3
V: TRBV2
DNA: TGTGCCAGCTCCAACTGGGGCGCAGATACGCAGTATTTT
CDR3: CASSNWGADTQYF

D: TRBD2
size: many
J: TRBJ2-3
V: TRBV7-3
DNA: TGTGCCAGCAGACAAGGACTAGCCCTCACAGATACGCAGTATTTT
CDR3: CASRQGLALTDTQYF

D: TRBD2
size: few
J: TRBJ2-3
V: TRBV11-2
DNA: TGTGCCAGCAGCTCCGGGACTAGCCTTCCAGATACGCAGTATTTT
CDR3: CASSSGTSLPDTQYF

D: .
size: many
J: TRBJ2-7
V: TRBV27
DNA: TGTGCCAGCAGTACGACTGGTCCCTACGAGCAGTACTTC
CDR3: CASSTTGPYEQYF

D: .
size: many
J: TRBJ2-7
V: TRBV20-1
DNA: TGCAGTGCTAGAGATTCATTAAGGGGCGAGCAGTACTTC
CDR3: CSARDSLRGEQYF

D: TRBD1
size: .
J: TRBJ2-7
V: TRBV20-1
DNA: TGCAGTGCTACGACAGGGATCACCTACGAGCAGTACTTC
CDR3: CSATTGITYEQYF

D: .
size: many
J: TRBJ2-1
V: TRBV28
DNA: TGTGCCAGCAGTTTGATAAGAGTCAATGAGCAGTTCTTC
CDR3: CASSLIRVNEQFF